The clone carrying this T cell receptor (beta chain) was picked up one time. The antigen remains unidentified. The data are from a study of cytomegalovirus exposure and HLA in healthy donors. Study-wide results and caveats: The likely explanation for a cluster of highly shared sequence variants was sequencing artifact. Apparent HLA restriction characterized most CMV-associated TCR beta chains in a later analysis. HLA alleles showed associations with approximately 15,000 TCR beta sequences in a later analysis, at a 0.05 false discovery rate. CMV serostatus was the only recorded immune exposure for donors.

The primer mix had 60 Vbeta and 13 Jbeta primers. Only in-frame clones appear in the TCRdb table, and some are missing; sequencing was by immunoSEQ multiplex PCR. This sample has around 150,000 clones, with less than 85% found just once. The germline V gene has CDR1 MNHEY and CDR2 SMNVEV (reference sequence). The length of the CDR3 is 15 residues. V trimming: 8 bases; J trimming: 2 bases; junction bases outside the gene matches: 11. Sequenced input: PBMCs. The chain has TRBV27 and TRBJ2-7; 8 bases are a match to TRBD1. The TCR sequence derives from a middle-aged man in good health and CMV-seropositive. CDR3 DNA: TGTGCCAGCGTGGACACCGGGACAGGCGCCTACGAGCAGTACTTC. Translated: CASVDTGTGAYEQYF.